This is a list of T cell receptor beta chains from one sample in a study of blood T cell repertoires in COVID-19. The table came from immunoSEQ multiplex PCR; TCRdb's copy has only in-frame clones and leaves some out. The table lists about 88,000 clones, around 90% of them singletons, with 8.5% to 14% in the top ten. Sequencing input: peripheral blood. These receptor sequences come from an older man with acute or convalescent COVID-19. The conserved cysteine and the conserved F or W are not part of the CDR3 here. D genes are given only for firm matches.

TRBD1	TRBV7-2	TRBJ1-5	ASSSFAGTGSSNQPQH
.	TRBV3-1/TRBV3-2	TRBJ1-1	ASSQIADTEAF
.	TRBV5-1	TRBJ1-3	ASSTGAGEGNTIY
.	TRBV28	TRBJ1-1	ASVAGMNTEAF
TRBD1	TRBV11-1	TRBJ1-6	ASSLAGQKNSPLH
.	TRBV7-9	TRBJ1-1	ASSRMGPQGNTEAF
.	TRBV6-5	TRBJ1-6	ASSYGRESPLH
TRBD2	TRBV5-1	TRBJ2-7	ASSSKTSGSYEQY
.	TRBV21-1	TRBJ2-3	ASSKNGTHRGHTSTDTQY
.	TRBV10-1	TRBJ1-1	ASMAQGNTEAF
.	TRBV28	TRBJ1-5	ASRDRSNQPQH
.	TRBV3-1/TRBV3-2	TRBJ1-2	ASSQEAGDGYT
TRBD1	TRBV6-5	TRBJ1-5	ATTGTGANNQPQH
TRBD2	TRBV10-3	TRBJ2-3	AISAGLPDTQY